The clone carrying this T cell receptor beta chain showed up just a few times. Its antigen remains unknown. This specimen comes from a study of T cell responses to AZD1222 COVID-19 vaccine. Study results and limitations: After two AZD1222 doses, spike-specific TCR breadth and depth rose versus day 0. Repertoire sampling was restricted to post-peak T cell response timepoints. AZD1222 recipients seropositive at baseline numbered only five to seven. Clonal diversity was possibly underestimated, and white British individuals and females predominated among donors.

Only in-frame clones appear in the TCRdb table, and some are missing; sequencing was by immunoSEQ multiplex PCR. The sample lists fewer than 70,000 clones; 70% to 80% were seen once. J gave up 5 bases and V 5 bases, and 9 bases lay outside the gene matches. The CDR3 has 16 residues. CDR1 MNHNY and CDR2 SVGAGI come from the germline V gene (reference sequence). Sequencing used peripheral blood, obtained 28 days after the second AZD1222 dose. This sequence was found in an adult who received the AZD1222 COVID-19 vaccine. This chain uses TRBV6-6 with TRBJ2-5, with 12 bases lining up with TRBD2. The CDR3 DNA reads as TGTGCCAGCAGTGCTGCTAGCGGGGGGGCCTGGGAGACCCAGTACTTC. This sequence encodes CASSAASGGAWETQYF.